This entry lists 27 T cell receptor beta chains sequenced from one sample in a study of blood T cells in healthy people across ages. For the second PCR, which ran for about 7 to 12 cycles, a sample-barcoded 5' primer and a J-beta primer mix were used. TCRdb processed the 5' RACE reads anew with MiXCR; each CDR3 protein has one entry. The table has about 1,500,000 distinct CDR3 sequences, around 39% seen once. Sequenced sample: blood. These receptors were obtained from a woman aged 18 to 35 in good health.

This clonotype was seen a handful of times. The J gene is TRBJ2-1, the V gene TRBV14, with D perhaps matching TRBD1 or TRBD2 (6 bases each). Germline-derived CDR1 and CDR2 are SGHDN and FVKESK. The CDR3 extends over 18 amino acids. Trimming took 0 bases from V and 7 from J, leaving 22 bases between them. The CDR3 DNA follows: TGTGCCAGCAGCCAAGATCCTCCGGGGGCGTCAGTGGAGAATGAGCAGTTCTTC. Residues: CASSQDPPGASVENEQFF.

The chain combines TRBV20-1 with TRBJ1-1; no firm D call. Germline CDR1 reads DFQATT; CDR2 reads SNEGSKA (reference sequence). The length of the CDR3 is 15 residues. Trimming shortened V by 0 bases and J by 0 bases, and 11 bases separated the two germline ends. This CDR3 reads CSARDPADLNTEAFF. CDR3 DNA: TGCAGTGCTAGAGATCCCGCAGACCTGAACACTGAAGCTTTCTTT.

The chain joins TRBV7-2 to TRBJ2-3; D is perhaps TRBD2 (6 bases). CDR3 length: 17 residues. The V end was cut by 3 bases, the J end by 6 bases, with 22 bases between. The germline CDR1 and CDR2 sequences are SGHTA and FQGNSA. Here the CDR3 reads CASSLAGLSISRDTQYF. The CDR3 region has the DNA TGTGCCAGCAGCTTGGCGGGGCTAAGTATTTCTAGGGATACGCAGTATTTT.

The chain is built from TRBV28 and TRBJ2-4, with D possibly being TRBD1 (6 bases). The end of the DNA aligns better with TRBJ2-5, so the J call may be wrong. Per the germline V gene, CDR1 is MDHEN and CDR2 is SYDVKM. The CDR3 extends over 13 amino acids. The CDR3 is CAILGAGEETQYF. CDR3 nucleotides: TGTGCCATCCTGGGGGCTGGGGAAGAGACCCAGTACTTC.

The V gene is TRBV28, the J gene TRBJ1-5; TRBD1 matches 7 bases. The CDR3 has 13 amino acids. Germline trimming cut 5 bases from V and 7 bases from J; bases unmatched to any gene: 5. Germline V gene data show CDR1 as MDHEN and CDR2 as SYDVKM. The CDR3 DNA reads as TGTGCCAGCAGTGCCGACAGGGTACAGCCCCAGCATTTT. The encoded protein is CASSADRVQPQHF. The full variable domain, rest sourced from reference TRBV28 and TRBJ1-5, is DVKVTQSSRYLVKRTGEKVFLECVQDMDHENMFWYRQDPGLGLRLIYFSYDVKMKEKGDIPEGYSVSREKKERFSLILESASTNQTSMYLCASSADRVQPQHFGDGTRLSIL.

V is TRBV6-2 or TRBV6-3 and J is TRBJ1-1, with D hard to call. CDR1 and CDR2 from the germline V gene are MNHEY and SVGEGT. Deletions cut 7 bases from V and 0 bases from J, with 12 bases between. The CDR3 extends over 14 amino acids. The CDR3 DNA reads TGTGCCAGCAACCCCGACTTCCTGAACACTGAAGCTTTCTTT. Its translation is CASNPDFLNTEAFF.

Points on this clonotype: One junction end does not reproduce the germline sequence, and a read error may be involved. This rearrangement joins TRBV25-1 to TRBJ2-1; no firm D call. CDR1 is MGHDK and CDR2 is SYGVNS in the germline V gene. This CDR3 has 15 residues. The CDR3 DNA follows: TGTGCCAGCAGTGAACTCAGGAGCTCCTACGATGAGCAGTTCTTC. This translates into CASSELRSSYDEQFF. Based on the CDR3 plus reference TRBV25-1 and TRBJ2-1, the full variable domain is EADIYQTPRYLVIGTGKKITLECSQTMGHDKMYWYQQDPGMELHLIHYSYGVNSTEKGDLSSESTVSRIRTEHFPLTLESARPSHTSQYLCASSELRSSYDEQFFGPGTRLTVL.

There are a few counts of this clonotype. The chain joins TRBV27 to TRBJ2-3; the match to TRBD1 covers 9 bases. The germline CDR1 and CDR2 sequences are MNHEY and SMNVEV (reference sequence). V trimming: 5 bases; J trimming: 2 bases; junction bases outside the gene matches: 8. The CDR3 covers 16 residues. CDR3 loop: CASSLLGQGITDTQYF. The CDR3 DNA reads as TGTGCCAGCAGTCTCTTGGGACAGGGTATCACAGATACGCAGTATTTT.

This clonotype was seen more than once but under ten times. V gene TRBV12-3 or TRBV12-4 combines with J gene TRBJ2-3, with D possibly being TRBD1 or TRBD2 (6 bases each). There are 16 residues in the CDR3. Trimming cost V 6 bases and J 7 bases, with 23 bases left between them. CDR3 in amino acids: CASSPGAGLTQYTQYF. DNA of the CDR3: TGTGCCAGCAGCCCGGGGGCGGGCCTCACACAATATACGCAGTATTTT.

The chain uses TRBV2 and TRBJ2-7; TRBD2 matches at 8 bases. This CDR3 has 16 amino acids. The V and J ends lost 3 bases and 3 bases, in that order; junction bases with no gene match: 10. Germline loops: CDR1 SNHLY, CDR2 FYNNEI. The CDR3 DNA reads as TGTGCCAGCAGTGACCCAAAGGGACTAGTTGACTACGAGCAGTACTTC. This codes for CASSDPKGLVDYEQYF.

The chain is built from TRBV20-1 and TRBJ2-1; TRBD2 matches 12 bases. The V and J ends lost 6 bases and 8 bases, in that order; junction bases with no gene match: 8. The CDR3 is made up of 14 amino acids. CDR1 and CDR2 (germline): DFQATT, SNEGSKA (reference sequence). The CDR3 sequence is CSALAGGPGDEQFF. For the CDR3, the DNA is TGCAGTGCCCTAGCGGGAGGGCCCGGCGATGAGCAGTTCTTC.

This clonotype was detected only a few times. V gene TRBV27 combines with J gene TRBJ2-1; D remains ambiguous. Per germline, CDR1 MNHEY and CDR2 SMNVEV (reference sequence). This CDR3 is 15 amino acids long. Trimming took 4 bases from V and 8 from J, leaving 18 bases between them. CDR3: CASSSILSRYHEQFF. Here the CDR3 DNA reads TGTGCCAGCAGTTCCATCTTAAGTCGGTATCATGAGCAGTTCTTC.

This clonotype has more than one count but fewer than ten. This chain connects TRBV6-1 to TRBJ2-2; D gene unclear. The CDR3 extends over 14 amino acids. Germline V lookup: CDR1 MNHNS, CDR2 SASEGT. Trimming pared 5 bases from V and 0 bases from J, leaving 7 bases between. CDR3 in DNA: TGTGCCAGCAGTCCCACCCCGAACACCGGGGAGCTGTTTTTT. It codes for CASSPTPNTGELFF.

The chain carries TRBV20-1 and TRBJ2-3; TRBD1 agrees at 10 bases. After removal of 5 bases from V and 4 bases from J, the junction contained 9 bases not matched to a gene. This CDR3 contains 15 residues. Germline CDR1 is DFQATT and CDR2 is SNEGSKA (reference sequence). The CDR3 DNA is TGCAGTGCTCCCCCGGGACAGGGGTTCGCAGATACGCAGTATTTT. Translating gives CSAPPGQGFADTQYF.

V gene TRBV12-3 or TRBV12-4 combines with J gene TRBJ2-1; 10 bases match TRBD2. V lost 2 bases to trimming and J lost 6 bases; unmatched junction nucleotides: 4. The length of the CDR3 is 15 residues. CDR3 nucleotide sequence: TGTGCCAGCAGTTTATCGGCTAGCGGGGGCAATGAGCAGTTCTTC. It codes for CASSLSASGGNEQFF.

The CDR3 coding sequence is TGTGCCAGCAGTTTATCCCGGACAGGGCTGAACACTGAAGCTTTCTTT. This gives the protein CASSLSRTGLNTEAFF. The J gene is TRBJ1-1, the V gene TRBV27; 8 bases align to TRBD1. This CDR3 has 16 amino acids. Unmatched junction bases numbered 3, after V lost 0 bases and J lost 0 bases. The germline CDR1 and CDR2 sequences are MNHEY and SMNVEV (reference sequence).

This sequence joins TRBV9 and TRBJ2-3, with TRBD2 matching 11 bases. Germline-derived CDR1 and CDR2 are SGDLS and YYNGEE. This CDR3 has 16 amino acids. The V segment lost 1 base and the J segment 12 bases; nucleotides outside the gene matches: 13. CDR3 region: CASSVHSGRVPPPQYF. The CDR3 DNA is TGTGCCAGCAGCGTACATAGCGGGAGGGTGCCCCCCCCTCAGTATTTT.

The V call is TRBV6-1, the J call TRBJ2-4; 7 bases fit TRBD1. The last part of the DNA fits TRBJ2-7 better; the J call may be wrong. Germline V gene sequence: CDR1 MNHNS, CDR2 SASEGT. This CDR3 is built from 14 residues. The DNA for the CDR3 is TGTGCCAGCATACTGGGACAGACTCTTTACGAGCAGTACTTC. It specifies CASILGQTLYEQYF.

The V gene is TRBV9, the J gene TRBJ2-1; D is tentatively TRBD1 or TRBD2 (6 bases each). The better agreement between TRBJ2-7 and the DNA end casts doubt on the J call. This CDR3 contains 16 residues. Germline lookup yields CDR1 SGDLS and CDR2 YYNGEE. CDR3 bases: TGTGCCAGCAGCGAGGGGGGCGAGCGGAGCTACAATGAGCAGTACTTC. It codes for CASSEGGERSYNEQYF.

The CDR3 DNA reads TGTGCCATCAGTGACCCCAAAGGAACCCGGGACAGGGTCCCTGGGGCCAACGTCCTGACTTTC. Protein: CAISDPKGTRDRVPGANVLTF. This chain connects TRBV10-3 to TRBJ2-6; TRBD1 agrees at 9 bases. Trimming at V came to 3 bases and at J to 2 bases, leaving 17 bases not matched to a gene. Germline values: CDR1 ENHRY, CDR2 SYGVKD. This CDR3 contains 21 residues.

This clonotype was counted a few times. Here the CDR3 reads CASSVDGNYEQYF. The CDR3 DNA follows: TGTGCCAGCAGCGTAGATGGTAACTACGAGCAGTACTTC. This sequence joins TRBV9 and TRBJ2-7; D uncertain. From germline, CDR1 is SGDLS and CDR2 YYNGEE. V shed 0 bases and J shed 3 bases, with 7 bases lying between them. The CDR3 extends over 13 amino acids.

The chain has TRBV7-2 and TRBJ2-5; D perhaps matches TRBD1 (5 bases). The germline gives CDR1 SGHTA, CDR2 FQGNSA. The V end was cut by 2 bases, the J end by 3 bases, with 10 bases between. CDR3 size: 14 residues. CDR3 loop: CASSLWEGEETQYF. The CDR3 nucleotides are TGTGCCAGCAGCTTATGGGAAGGGGAAGAGACCCAGTACTTC.

The J gene is TRBJ2-1, the V gene TRBV20-1; 9 nucleotides agree with TRBD2. Germline CDR1 and CDR2: DFQATT and SNEGSKA (reference sequence). The CDR3 loop spans 20 amino acids. V was pared by 6 bases and J by 9 bases, with 30 bases of the junction left unmatched. CDR3 DNA sequence: TGCAGTGCCGGGACCTCCTACTTTGCGGGAGGGCCCTTCAACGTGGGTGAGCAGTTCTTC. Translation: CSAGTSYFAGGPFNVGEQFF.

The chain links TRBV7-3 to TRBJ2-3; no clear D. The germline V and J ends were trimmed by 5 bases and 4 bases, with 10 bases remaining between them. Germline loops: CDR1 SGHTA, CDR2 FQGTGA. The CDR3 is made up of 13 amino acids. Written as DNA, the CDR3 is TGTGCCAGCAGCGACCAACCTCCAGATACGCAGTATTTT. Translating gives CASSDQPPDTQYF.

This clonotype was picked up many times. The genes are TRBV27 and TRBJ2-7, with D possibly being TRBD1 (6 bases). Per germline, CDR1 MNHEY and CDR2 SMNVEV (reference sequence). The CDR3 is made up of 12 amino acids. Trimming shortened V by 8 bases and J by 1 base, and 9 bases separated the two germline ends. CDR3 nucleotide sequence: TGTGCCAGCGGTACAGGGTCCTACGAGCAGTACTTC. Amino acid sequence: CASGTGSYEQYF.

Written as DNA, the CDR3 is TGTGCCAGCAGCTCCCGGCGGGTCGGGGGAAATTATAGCAATCAGCCCCAGCATTTT. This translates into CASSSRRVGGNYSNQPQHF. This chain joins TRBV7-2 and TRBJ1-5, with a possible D match to TRBD1 (5 bases). Trimming took 4 bases from V and 0 from J, leaving 22 bases between them. Germline assignment: CDR1 SGHTA and CDR2 FQGNSA. The CDR3 sequence is 19 residues long.

This clonotype was seen only a few times. V gene TRBV5-1 combines with J gene TRBJ2-7, with TRBD1 identical over 10 bases. Trimming cost V 3 bases and J 5 bases; bases outside gene matches: 5. CDR1 is SGHRS and CDR2 is YFSETQ in the germline V gene. The CDR3 sequence is 14 residues long. CDR3 nucleotides: TGCGCCAGCAGCTGGACAGGGGGTTTGGACGAGCAGTACTTC. This sequence encodes CASSWTGGLDEQYF.